These 30 T cell receptor beta chains originate from one sample sequenced in a study of regulatory T cells in long-lasting Graves disease. Time point given: persistent/refractory GD, antithyroid drugs over 5 years with positive TRAb. With RNA extracted from PBMCs as input, the TCR library was made. Investigators prepared the TCR beta libraries by applying iRepertoire HTBI primers and Arm-PCR of CDR3 regions. A single record per CDR3 protein comes from TCRdb applying MiXCR to the multiplex PCR reads. The sample yields around 460,000 distinct CDR3 sequences, around a fifth seen once. This material consisted of peripheral blood mononuclear cells (PBMCs), taken when the disease was refractory, from a patient treated with antithyroid drugs. The receptors were sampled from a female donor with Graves disease.

This chain uses TRBV29-1 with TRBJ2-2; no clear D gene. In germline, CDR1 is SQVTM, CDR2 ANQGSEA. The CDR3 runs to 12 residues. Between the trimmed V and J ends, which lost 2 bases and 7 bases, there was a span of 8 bases. CDR3 region: CSVEQIHGELFF. The CDR3 nucleotides read TGCAGCGTTGAACAGATTCACGGGGAGCTGTTTTTT.

This clonotype was seen many times. This chain connects TRBV20-1 to TRBJ2-5, with 7 bases lining up with TRBD2. The CDR3 is 15 amino acids. With V trimmed by 4 bases and J by 1 base, 9 bases remained unmatched. Germline CDR1 DFQATT, CDR2 SNEGSKA (reference sequence). The chain's CDR3 is CSATGGGATQETQYF. The CDR3 DNA follows: TGCAGTGCTACGGGAGGCGGGGCTACCCAAGAGACCCAGTACTTC.

This clonotype was counted between two and nine times. CDR3 sequence reads: CASSLDPRPMNTEAFF. DNA for the CDR3: TGCGCCAGCAGCCTGGATCCTCGTCCCATGAACACTGAAGCTTTCTTT. This chain joins TRBV5-1 and TRBJ1-1; D is ambiguous. Germline V CDR1 and CDR2: SGHRS, YFSETQ. This CDR3 is 16 amino acids long. V was clipped by 4 bases and J by 0 bases, with 16 bases between them. Using reference TRBV5-1 and TRBJ1-1 for the parts outside the CDR3, the full variable domain is KAGVTQTPRYLIKTRGQQVTLSCSPISGHRSVSWYQQTPGQGLQFLFEYFSETQRNKGNFPGRFSGRQFSNSRSEMNVSTLELGDSALYLCASSLDPRPMNTEAFFGQGTRLTVV.

This chain's CDR3 is CASSLGQGVDQPQHF. DNA for the CDR3: TGTGCCAGCAGCTTAGGACAGGGGGTAGATCAGCCCCAGCATTTT. This rearrangement joins TRBV9 to TRBJ1-5; 10 bases match TRBD1. This CDR3 contains 15 residues. The germline V gene has CDR1 SGDLS and CDR2 YYNGEE. V lost 4 bases to trimming and J lost 5 bases; unmatched junction nucleotides: 6.

The chain recombines TRBV30 with TRBJ1-1; D is unclear. CDR3 length equals 10 residues. CDR1 and CDR2 from the germline V gene are GTSNPN and SVGIG (reference sequence). Trimming removed 1 base from V and 6 bases from J, with 3 bases in between. CDR3 in amino acids: CAWSGAEAFF. The DNA of the CDR3 is TGTGCCTGGAGTGGAGCTGAAGCTTTCTTT.

The chain has TRBV30 and TRBJ1-5, with unresolved D. The CDR3 spans 16 residues. Germline V lookup: CDR1 GTSNPN, CDR2 SVGIG (reference sequence). V shed 0 bases and J shed 0 bases, with 12 bases lying between them. The CDR3 here is CAWSVRGGYSNQPQHF. DNA of the CDR3: TGTGCCTGGAGTGTACGGGGAGGCTATAGCAATCAGCCCCAGCATTTT.

The chain employs TRBV7-2 and TRBJ2-2, with 7 nucleotides matching TRBD2. Losses at the gene ends were 0 bases for V and 5 bases for J; bases not matched to a gene: 6. CDR1 and CDR2 from the germline V gene are SGHTA and FQGNSA. There are 16 residues in the CDR3. The CDR3 DNA sequence: TGTGCCAGCAGCTTAGCTTATTCCGGGGGGACCGGGGAGCTGTTTTTT. Amino acid sequence: CASSLAYSGGTGELFF. Combining the CDR3 with reference TRBV7-2 and TRBJ2-2 gives the whole variable domain GAGVSQSPSNKVTEKGKDVELRCDPISGHTALYWYRQSLGQGLEFLIYFQGNSAPDKSGLPSDRFSAERTGGSVSTLTIQRTQQEDSAVYLCASSLAYSGGTGELFFGEGSRLTVL.

This clonotype came up many times. The chain links TRBV28 to TRBJ1-4; 7 nucleotides line up with TRBD1. Trimming removed 2 bases from V and 7 bases from J; junction bases left unmatched: 7. Looked up from germline, CDR1 is MDHEN and CDR2 is SYDVKM. The CDR3 has 15 amino acids. The CDR3 region has the DNA TGTGCCAGCAGTTTAATGACAGGGCTCGCTGAAAAACTGTTTTTT. Amino acids: CASSLMTGLAEKLFF.

This clonotype was seen ten or more times. The rearrangement joins TRBV29-1 to TRBJ2-7; perhaps TRBD1 as D (6 bases). Germline V gives CDR1 SQVTM, CDR2 ANQGSEA. The CDR3 totals 14 residues. The V end lost 4 bases, the J end lost 3 bases, and 16 bases lay between the germline ends. The CDR3 nucleotides read TGCAGCGTTGCGATGACGGGACACCTCTACGAGCAGTACTTC. Translating gives CSVAMTGHLYEQYF.

Many counts were recorded for this clonotype. This rearrangement joins TRBV12-3 or TRBV12-4 to TRBJ1-5, with TRBD1 matching 7 bases. The V gene end was trimmed by 5 bases and the J gene end by 5 bases; junction bases not matched to a gene: 9. CDR3 length: 15 amino acids. The CDR3 DNA sequence: TGTGCCAGCAGTCCCTCCCAGGGGGTTGATCAGCCCCAGCATTTT. It is translated as CASSPSQGVDQPQHF.

This clonotype has ten or more counts. This sequence joins TRBV15 and TRBJ1-6; D might be TRBD1 (6 bases). V dropped 4 bases and J dropped 9 bases, with 13 bases sitting between them. Germline lookup yields CDR1 LNHNV and CDR2 YYDKDF (reference sequence). There are 14 residues in the CDR3. The CDR3 sequence: CATSTAGVGSPLHF. The CDR3 DNA sequence: TGTGCCACCAGCACCGCAGGGGTTGGTTCACCCCTCCACTTT.

This clonotype was picked up many times. The J gene is TRBJ2-5, the V gene TRBV20-1; the match to TRBD2 covers 11 bases. This CDR3 contains 15 residues. Germline CDR1 reads DFQATT; CDR2 reads SNEGSKA (reference sequence). Trimming at V came to 3 bases and at J to 2 bases, leaving 5 bases not matched to a gene. The CDR3 nucleotides are TGCAGTGCTAGTAGGGCTAGCGGGGGGCAAGAGACCCAGTACTTC. Amino acid sequence: CSASRASGGQETQYF.

This clonotype was counted at least ten times. One end of the junction varies from germline; a read error may be responsible. The genes are TRBV6-5 and TRBJ2-7, with 7 bases fitting TRBD1. The length of the CDR3 is 13 residues. Per germline, CDR1 MNHEY and CDR2 SVGAGI. The CDR3 reads CASSYSPGQAAIF. The CDR3, as DNA: TGTGCCAGCAGTTACTCACCCGGACAGGCCGCGATCTTC.

The chain recombines TRBV6-6 with TRBJ2-7; TRBD2 matches at 7 bases. Germline-derived CDR1 and CDR2 are MNHNY and SVGAGI (reference sequence). With 0 bases clipped from V and 4 bases from J, the junction kept 9 bases outside the gene matches. The CDR3 is made up of 16 amino acids. This CDR3 is CASSYSGGGPLYEQYF. Written as DNA, the CDR3 is TGTGCCAGCAGTTACTCGGGGGGAGGGCCATTGTACGAGCAGTACTTC.

This chain connects TRBV6-2 or TRBV6-3 to TRBJ1-6, with 9 bases matching TRBD1. The CDR3 has 16 residues. J gave up 9 bases and V 2 bases, and 8 bases lay outside the gene matches. Germline V gene lookup returns CDR1 MNHEY and CDR2 SVGEGT. In DNA, the CDR3 is TGTGCCAGCAGTTACAGCGGGACAGGGTTGGGTTCACCCCTCCACTTT. It encodes CASSYSGTGLGSPLHF.

This clonotype occurred a few times. V gene TRBV20-1 combines with J gene TRBJ2-7; D possibly uses TRBD1 or TRBD2 (5 bases each). Germline V gene lookup returns CDR1 DFQATT and CDR2 SNEGSKA (reference sequence). V was shortened by 5 bases and J by 0 bases, with 14 bases between the two germline ends. The CDR3 has 14 residues. The CDR3 nucleotides are TGCAGTGCTCTAGAGCCAGGGAGCTCCTACGAGCAGTACTTC. It translates to CSALEPGSSYEQYF.

Notes on this clonotype: A much larger clone differs by one base, so this may be a read error. This chain joins TRBV28 and TRBJ1-6, with 9 bases aligning to TRBD1. This CDR3 is built from 13 residues. The germline V gene has CDR1 MDHEN and CDR2 SYDVKM. Trimming at V came to 8 bases and at J to 7 bases, leaving 3 bases not matched to a gene. CDR3 amino acids: CASGTGPNSPLHF. Written as DNA, the CDR3 is TGTGCCAGCGGGACAGGGCCAAATTCACCCCTCCACTTT.

V and J are TRBV7-9 and TRBJ1-6; 10 bases are shared with TRBD1. Looked up from germline, CDR1 is SEHNR and CDR2 is FQNEAQ (reference sequence). V gave up 1 base and J gave up 11 bases; unmatched junction bases: 2. This CDR3 has 14 amino acids. CDR3 DNA sequence: TGTGCCAGCAGCTTAGGGACAGGGGGGCCACCCCTCCACTTT. It yields the protein CASSLGTGGPPLHF.

The sample holds a few counts of this clonotype. The chain couples TRBV29-1 to TRBJ1-2; the D is unclear. This CDR3 spans 12 amino acids. CDR1 and CDR2 from the germline V gene are SQVTM and ANQGSEA. V was pared by 4 bases and J by 5 bases, with 11 bases between. The CDR3 coding sequence is TGCAGCGTTGGGGATAGGGATTATGGCTACACCTTC. Translation: CSVGDRDYGYTF.

Concerning this clonotype: Given a much more abundant clone one base away, this may be a read error. The conserved final phenylalanine or tryptophan is absent from the CDR3, which likely points to a read error. The CDR3 spells CASSGRVSGNTIYL. CDR3 bases: TGTGCCAGCAGTGGCAGGGTCTCTGGAAACACCATATATTTG. The chain uses TRBV28 and TRBJ1-3; a possible D gene is TRBD1 (5 bases). Germline V gene sequence: CDR1 MDHEN, CDR2 SYDVKM. The CDR3 runs to 14 residues. Trimming left V 5 bases short and J 0 bases short, with 8 bases between.

This clonotype was recorded a few times. V usage is TRBV11-2 and J usage is TRBJ1-1, with a weak D call TRBD1 (5 bases). The V end lost 10 bases, the J end lost 1 base, and 13 bases lay between the germline ends. CDR3 length equals 13 residues. Germline CDR1 reads SGHAT; CDR2 reads FQNNGV. CDR3 bases: TGTGCCATCCCAAGGGGAGAGAACACTGAAGCTTTCTTT. Its translation: CAIPRGENTEAFF.

The chain couples TRBV7-9 to TRBJ1-6; maybe TRBD1 (5 bases). The ends were cut back, 8 bases at V and 12 bases at J, with 17 bases in the middle. The CDR3 spans 13 residues. The V gene's germline CDR1 is SEHNR and CDR2 FQNEAQ (reference sequence). DNA of the CDR3: TGTGCCAGCGAGGACATCAACATTGGACCCCTCCACTTT. This sequence encodes CASEDINIGPLHF. The variable domain in full, with the rest retrieved from reference TRBV7-9 and TRBJ1-6, is DTGVSQNPRHKITKRGQNVTFRCDPISEHNRLYWYRQTLGQGPEFLTYFQNEAQLEKSRLLSDRFSAERPKGSFSTLEIQRTEQGDSAMYLCASEDINIGPLHFGNGTRLTVT.

This clonotype was observed a handful of times. The chain links TRBV5-4 to TRBJ2-5, with D perhaps matching TRBD1 or TRBD2 (5 bases each). There are 15 residues in the CDR3. Deletions cut 1 base from V and 2 bases from J, with 12 bases between. Germline lookup yields CDR1 SGHNT and CDR2 YYREEE (reference sequence). CDR3 DNA: TGTGCCAGCAGCTTGAATTCGGGGACGCAAGAGACCCAGTACTTC. Its translation: CASSLNSGTQETQYF. The whole variable domain, remainder taken from reference TRBV5-4 and TRBJ2-5, is ETGVTQSPTHLIKTRGQQVTLRCSSQSGHNTVSWYQQALGQGPQFIFQYYREEENGRGNFPPRFSGLQFPNYSSELNVNALELDDSALYLCASSLNSGTQETQYFGPGTRLLVL.

V gene TRBV19 combines with J gene TRBJ1-1; perhaps TRBD1 as D (5 bases). The V and J ends lost 3 bases and 1 base respectively, with 9 bases between them. CDR3 length: 14 residues. CDR1 LNHDA and CDR2 SQIVND come from the germline V gene (reference sequence). The CDR3 bases are TGTGCCAGTAGTATGGGGGAAGGGAACACTGAAGCTTTCTTT. Translation gives CASSMGEGNTEAFF.

The chain joins TRBV7-6 to TRBJ2-3; a weak D match, TRBD1 (5 bases). Germline V CDR1 and CDR2: SGHVS, FNYEAQ. The CDR3 sequence is 16 residues long. Deletions cut 3 bases from V and 2 bases from J, with 15 bases between. CDR3 in amino acids: CASSFSQGGSTDTQYF. CDR3 DNA sequence: TGTGCCAGCAGCTTTTCTCAGGGCGGCTCCACAGATACGCAGTATTTT.

This clonotype was recorded at least ten times. This chain uses TRBV2 with TRBJ2-2; TRBD1 or TRBD2 may be the D gene (6 bases each). The germline CDR1 and CDR2 sequences are SNHLY and FYNNEI. The CDR3 consists of 13 residues. Trimming pared 6 bases from V and 6 bases from J, leaving 11 bases between. The CDR3 protein is CASSRGGSGELFF. CDR3 bases: TGTGCCAGCAGCCGAGGGGGGTCCGGGGAGCTGTTTTTT.

This clonotype was observed at least ten times. This chain joins TRBV28 and TRBJ2-7; 9 nucleotides match TRBD1. This CDR3 region has 15 residues. Germline values: CDR1 MDHEN, CDR2 SYDVKM. V shed 5 bases and J 4 bases; nucleotides not matched to a gene: 9. CDR3 bases: TGTGCCAGCAGTGACTTGACAGGGGGATTATACGAGCAGTACTTC. This sequence encodes CASSDLTGGLYEQYF. Supplemented by reference TRBV28 and TRBJ2-7, the full variable domain reads DVKVTQSSRYLVKRTGEKVFLECVQDMDHENMFWYRQDPGLGLRLIYFSYDVKMKEKGDIPEGYSVSREKKERFSLILESASTNQTSMYLCASSDLTGGLYEQYFGPGTRLTVT.

The V gene is TRBV19, the J gene TRBJ1-1; TRBD1 matches at 7 bases. CDR3 length equals 17 residues. CDR1 LNHDA and CDR2 SQIVND come from the germline V gene (reference sequence). V was pared by 5 bases and J by 1 base, with 13 bases of the junction left unmatched. CDR3: CASSDDRASVQNTEAFF. The CDR3 DNA follows: TGTGCCAGTAGTGACGACAGGGCATCGGTACAGAACACTGAAGCTTTCTTT. The whole variable domain, remainder taken from reference TRBV19 and TRBJ1-1, is DGGITQSPKYLFRKEGQNVTLSCEQNLNHDAMYWYRQDPGQGLRLIYYSQIVNDFQKGDIAEGYSVSREKKESFPLTVTSAQKNPTAFYLCASSDDRASVQNTEAFFGQGTRLTVV.

This clonotype was recorded at least ten times. The V call is TRBV28, the J call TRBJ1-1; TRBD1 agrees at 7 bases. CDR3 length: 16 amino acids. Trimming took 2 bases from V and 4 from J; bases not matched to a gene: 10. Germline CDR1 reads MDHEN; CDR2 reads SYDVKM. The CDR3 DNA reads TGTGCCAGCAGTTTAGACCTACAGGGGAGGTTCACTGAAGCTTTCTTT. Protein: CASSLDLQGRFTEAFF.

In this sample, this clonotype turned up many times. The V gene is TRBV2, the J gene TRBJ2-7; 11 bases align to TRBD1. CDR3 size: 16 residues. The germline V gene has CDR1 SNHLY and CDR2 FYNNEI. V was clipped by 9 bases and J by 0 bases; unmatched bases: 10. CDR3 sequence (DNA): TGTGCCAGTGCAAAAGGACAGGGGGCGAGCTCCTACGAGCAGTACTTC. Translated, it gives CASAKGQGASSYEQYF.